A selection of T cell receptor beta chains follows, all from one sample in a study of T-cell memory formation after mild COVID-19. TCRdb re-analysed the 5' RACE reads in MiXCR, keeping a single row per CDR3 protein. The sample contains about 560,000 distinct CDR3 sequences, 20% to 25% of which appear only once. The material sequenced was PBMCs or a T cell subset sorted from them (not recorded which). The receptors come from an adult woman who had mild COVID-19 (a few samples of this study predate the infection). Cell type and time point are not known. Both conserved end residues are part of each CDR3. Fields, in order: V gene, J gene, clone size, D gene, CDR3 protein, CDR3 DNA. A D gene is named only where the DNA matches it firmly. Only some rows state a clone size, as once, few, many or a class for expanded clones.

v_gene: TRBV5-4
j_gene: TRBJ1-1
abundance: -
d_gene: -
CDR3aa: CASSLDFWNGNTEAFF
CDR3nt: TGTGCCAGCAGCTTGGACTTTTGGAACGGGAACACTGAAGCTTTCTTT

v_gene: TRBV12-3/TRBV12-4
j_gene: TRBJ1-6
abundance: -
d_gene: -
CDR3aa: CASSSRGVSPLHF
CDR3nt: TGTGCCAGCAGTTCCAGGGGAGTTTCACCCCTCCACTTT

v_gene: TRBV5-6
j_gene: TRBJ2-5
abundance: -
d_gene: TRBD1
CDR3aa: CASISQGQETQYF
CDR3nt: TGTGCCAGCATCTCACAGGGGCAAGAGACCCAGTACTTC

v_gene: TRBV19
j_gene: TRBJ1-5
abundance: few
d_gene: -
CDR3aa: CGAGGGNQPQHF
CDR3nt: TGTGGGGCGGGGGGAGGCAATCAGCCCCAGCATTTT

v_gene: TRBV7-9
j_gene: TRBJ1-2
abundance: few
d_gene: -
CDR3aa: CASSFSARVYGYTF
CDR3nt: TGTGCCAGCAGCTTTTCCGCAAGAGTCTATGGCTACACCTTC

v_gene: TRBV6-2/TRBV6-3
j_gene: TRBJ2-5
abundance: few
d_gene: -
CDR3aa: CASTNPQETQYF
CDR3nt: TGTGCCAGCACTAATCCCCAAGAGACCCAGTACTTC

v_gene: TRBV24-1
j_gene: TRBJ1-1
abundance: few
d_gene: -
CDR3aa: CATSAPGENTEAFF
CDR3nt: TGTGCCACCAGTGCACCCGGGGAGAACACTGAAGCTTTCTTT

v_gene: TRBV5-1
j_gene: TRBJ1-4
abundance: -
d_gene: -
CDR3aa: CARRDCKRPEKLFF
CDR3nt: TGCGCCAGAAGGGACTGTAAGAGGCCTGAAAAACTGTTTTTT

v_gene: TRBV24-1
j_gene: TRBJ2-2
abundance: -
d_gene: -
CDR3aa: CATSGEGFLPNTGELFF
CDR3nt: TGTGCCACCAGTGGAGAGGGATTCCTACCCAACACCGGGGAGCTGTTTTTT

v_gene: TRBV12-3/TRBV12-4
j_gene: TRBJ1-4
abundance: -
d_gene: -
CDR3aa: CASSSGRTFGEKLFF
CDR3nt: TGTGCCAGCAGTTCCGGTCGGACATTCGGCGAAAAACTGTTTTTT

v_gene: TRBV2
j_gene: TRBJ1-2
abundance: -
d_gene: -
CDR3aa: CASRGRTEVNYGYTF
CDR3nt: TGTGCCAGCAGGGGCAGGACGGAGGTCAACTATGGCTACACCTTC

v_gene: TRBV7-7
j_gene: TRBJ2-1
abundance: -
d_gene: -
CDR3aa: CASSPDDRSYNEQFF
CDR3nt: TGTGCCAGCAGCCCCGACGACCGCTCCTACAATGAGCAGTTCTTC

v_gene: TRBV20-1
j_gene: TRBJ1-5
abundance: -
d_gene: -
CDR3aa: CSARGASNQPQHF
CDR3nt: TGCAGTGCTAGGGGCGCTAGCAATCAGCCCCAGCATTTT

v_gene: TRBV4-3
j_gene: TRBJ2-2
abundance: -
d_gene: -
CDR3aa: CASSQDPTKRRVTGELFF
CDR3nt: TGCGCCAGCAGCCAAGATCCGACTAAGCGCAGGGTGACCGGGGAGCTGTTTTTT

v_gene: TRBV4-1
j_gene: TRBJ1-4
abundance: once
d_gene: TRBD1
CDR3aa: CASSQAPGQGYEKLFF
CDR3nt: TGCGCCAGCAGCCAGGCCCCGGGACAGGGTTATGAAAAACTGTTTTTT

v_gene: TRBV7-9
j_gene: TRBJ2-7
abundance: -
d_gene: TRBD2
CDR3aa: CASSPQLAGSYEQYF
CDR3nt: TGTGCCAGCAGCCCCCAACTAGCGGGTTCCTACGAGCAGTACTTC

v_gene: TRBV7-8
j_gene: TRBJ2-5
abundance: few
d_gene: TRBD2
CDR3aa: CASSLEGLSEETQYF
CDR3nt: TGTGCCAGCAGCTTAGAGGGACTATCGGAAGAGACCCAGTACTTC

v_gene: TRBV4-1
j_gene: TRBJ2-4
abundance: many
d_gene: TRBD1
CDR3aa: CASSQVEVGTGPTNIQYF
CDR3nt: TGCGCCAGCAGCCAAGTTGAGGTTGGGACAGGGCCGACAAACATTCAGTACTTC

v_gene: TRBV7-9
j_gene: TRBJ2-7
abundance: few
d_gene: TRBD1
CDR3aa: CASSVTWDSNSYEQYF
CDR3nt: TGTGCCAGCAGCGTTACTTGGGACAGTAACTCCTACGAGCAGTACTTC

v_gene: TRBV28
j_gene: TRBJ1-5
abundance: -
d_gene: -
CDR3aa: CASSASGFFSNQPQHF
CDR3nt: TGTGCCAGCAGTGCGTCAGGGTTTTTCAGCAATCAGCCCCAGCATTTT

v_gene: TRBV12-3/TRBV12-4
j_gene: TRBJ2-5
abundance: few
d_gene: -
CDR3aa: CASSWGPEETQYF
CDR3nt: TGTGCCAGCAGTTGGGGGCCAGAAGAGACCCAGTACTTC

v_gene: TRBV28
j_gene: TRBJ1-5
abundance: few
d_gene: -
CDR3aa: CASTGRGGNQPQHF
CDR3nt: TGTGCCAGCACCGGCAGGGGCGGAAATCAGCCCCAGCATTTT

v_gene: TRBV20-1
j_gene: TRBJ1-2
abundance: once
d_gene: -
CDR3aa: CSAREGRNGYTF
CDR3nt: TGCAGTGCTAGAGAGGGTCGGAATGGCTACACCTTC

v_gene: TRBV7-8
j_gene: TRBJ1-6
abundance: -
d_gene: -
CDR3aa: CATSLAVDYSPLHF
CDR3nt: TGTGCCACCTCCCTCGCCGTTGATTATTCACCCCTCCACTTT

v_gene: TRBV5-1
j_gene: TRBJ2-1
abundance: few
d_gene: TRBD2
CDR3aa: CASSLGGGNFQYNEQFF
CDR3nt: TGCGCCAGCAGCTTGGGCGGGGGGAATTTTCAATACAATGAGCAGTTCTTC

v_gene: TRBV30
j_gene: TRBJ2-1
abundance: -
d_gene: -
CDR3aa: CAWSGGESEVLFF
CDR3nt: TGTGCCTGGAGTGGGGGGGAGTCCGAAGTACTGTTCTTC

v_gene: TRBV24-1
j_gene: TRBJ2-7
abundance: few
d_gene: -
CDR3aa: CATETDTYEQYF
CDR3nt: TGTGCTACCGAGACAGATACCTACGAGCAGTACTTC

v_gene: TRBV5-1
j_gene: TRBJ1-1
abundance: few
d_gene: TRBD1
CDR3aa: CASSLAQGVTEAFF
CDR3nt: TGCGCCAGCAGCTTGGCTCAGGGGGTTACTGAAGCTTTCTTT

v_gene: TRBV6-5
j_gene: TRBJ2-7
abundance: -
d_gene: TRBD1
CDR3aa: CASSYSSRLGQGRYEQYF
CDR3nt: TGTGCCAGCAGTTACTCCAGCCGCCTGGGACAGGGGCGTTACGAGCAGTACTTC

v_gene: TRBV7-3
j_gene: TRBJ2-2
abundance: few
d_gene: TRBD1
CDR3aa: CASRPGQGAGELFF
CDR3nt: TGTGCCAGCAGGCCGGGACAGGGTGCCGGGGAGCTGTTTTTT

v_gene: TRBV7-9
j_gene: TRBJ2-5
abundance: few
d_gene: -
CDR3aa: CASSAGQQETQYF
CDR3nt: TGTGCCAGCAGCGCGGGACAGCAAGAGACCCAGTACTTC

v_gene: TRBV6-1
j_gene: TRBJ2-7
abundance: -
d_gene: -
CDR3aa: CASSEVGGYEQYF
CDR3nt: TGTGCCAGCAGTGAAGTAGGGGGCTACGAGCAGTACTTC

v_gene: TRBV21-1
j_gene: TRBJ2-1
abundance: many
d_gene: -
CDR3aa: CASSQVPGGLNEQFF
CDR3nt: TGTGCCAGCAGTCAAGTCCCGGGAGGGTTGAATGAGCAGTTCTTC

v_gene: TRBV6-6
j_gene: TRBJ2-7
abundance: -
d_gene: -
CDR3aa: CASSYSAGVGSYEQYF
CDR3nt: TGTGCCAGCAGTTACTCGGCAGGGGTGGGCTCCTACGAGCAGTACTTC

v_gene: TRBV2
j_gene: TRBJ2-7
abundance: few
d_gene: -
CDR3aa: CASITDLGRDDEQYF
CDR3nt: TGTGCCAGCATCACCGACCTGGGCAGGGACGACGAGCAGTACTTC

v_gene: TRBV7-3
j_gene: TRBJ2-1
abundance: many
d_gene: -
CDR3aa: CASSDGTYNEQFF
CDR3nt: TGTGCCAGCAGCGACGGGACTTACAATGAGCAGTTCTTC

v_gene: TRBV5-6
j_gene: TRBJ1-6
abundance: few
d_gene: -
CDR3aa: CASSWGRLDSPLHF
CDR3nt: TGTGCCAGCAGCTGGGGACGGCTAGATTCACCCCTCCACTTT

v_gene: TRBV5-5
j_gene: TRBJ1-5
abundance: few
d_gene: -
CDR3aa: CASSLKPDYSNQPQHF
CDR3nt: TGTGCCAGCAGCTTGAAACCCGACTATAGCAATCAGCCCCAGCATTTT

v_gene: TRBV4-3
j_gene: TRBJ2-1
abundance: once
d_gene: -
CDR3aa: CASSPQGKSYNEQFF
CDR3nt: TGCGCCAGCAGCCCTCAGGGGAAATCCTACAATGAGCAGTTCTTC

v_gene: TRBV7-9
j_gene: TRBJ1-1
abundance: few
d_gene: -
CDR3aa: CASSLRDYVEAFF
CDR3nt: TGTGCCAGCAGCTTAAGGGACTATGTAGAAGCTTTCTTT

v_gene: TRBV7-9
j_gene: TRBJ2-7
abundance: few
d_gene: TRBD2
CDR3aa: CASSFPGLAAEQYF
CDR3nt: TGTGCCAGCAGCTTCCCCGGACTAGCTGCCGAGCAGTACTTC

v_gene: TRBV6-1
j_gene: TRBJ1-5
abundance: few
d_gene: TRBD1
CDR3aa: CASSTGVRDQPQHF
CDR3nt: TGTGCCAGCAGTACAGGGGTCCGGGATCAGCCCCAGCATTTT

v_gene: TRBV20-1
j_gene: TRBJ1-2
abundance: few
d_gene: -
CDR3aa: CSARPAGYTF
CDR3nt: TGCAGTGCTAGGCCGGCCGGCTACACCTTC

v_gene: TRBV5-1
j_gene: TRBJ2-7
abundance: few
d_gene: -
CDR3aa: CASSSRLQGSLSYEQYF
CDR3nt: TGCGCCAGCAGCTCCAGACTCCAGGGGTCCCTCTCCTACGAGCAGTACTTC

v_gene: TRBV5-1
j_gene: TRBJ1-4
abundance: -
d_gene: -
CDR3aa: CASSLEGTTAAEKLFF
CDR3nt: TGCGCCAGCAGCTTGGAAGGAACGACAGCAGCTGAAAAACTGTTTTTT